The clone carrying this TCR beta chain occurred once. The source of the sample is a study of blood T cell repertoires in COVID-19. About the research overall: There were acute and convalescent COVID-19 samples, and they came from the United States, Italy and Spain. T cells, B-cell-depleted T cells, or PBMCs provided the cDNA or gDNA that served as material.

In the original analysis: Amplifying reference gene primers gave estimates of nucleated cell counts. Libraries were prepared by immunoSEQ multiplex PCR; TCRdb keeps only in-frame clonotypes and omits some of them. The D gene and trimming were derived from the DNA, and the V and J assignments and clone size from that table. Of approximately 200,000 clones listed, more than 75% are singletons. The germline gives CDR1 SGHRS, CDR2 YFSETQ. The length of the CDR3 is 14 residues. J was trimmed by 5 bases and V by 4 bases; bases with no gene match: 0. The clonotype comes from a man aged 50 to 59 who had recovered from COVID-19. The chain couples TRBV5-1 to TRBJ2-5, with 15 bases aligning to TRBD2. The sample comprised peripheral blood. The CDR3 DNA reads TGCGCCAGCAGCGGGACTAGCGGGGGGGAGACCCAGTACTTC. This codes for CASSGTSGGETQYF.